This TCR beta chain was identified during a study of CD8 T cells in Susac syndrome. Study-wide context: When their blood was taken, patients with Susac syndrome were therapy-naive, taking corticosteroids, or taking intravenous immunoglobulin alone.

Germline V CDR1 and CDR2: SQVTM, ANQGSEA. The CDR3 runs to 13 residues. The ends were cut back, 3 bases at V and 8 bases at J, with 16 bases in the middle. Random hexamers served to reverse transcribe about 0.5 to 1 ug RNA. TCRdb fed the immunoSEQ multiplex PCR reads into MiXCR, producing one record per CDR3 protein. The sample has approximately 190,000 distinct CDR3 sequences; around 93% are singletons. The patients with Susac syndrome were individuals who fulfilled the recently defined diagnostic criteria for disease that was either definite or probable. In contrast to the negatively isolated CD8+ and CD4+ T cells, TEMRA cells were FACS-enriched.

V and J are TRBV29-1 and TRBJ1-2; D may be TRBD1 (5 bases). The TCR was taken from a human donor with Susac syndrome. What was sequenced was CD8+ T cells from PBMCs. The CDR3: CSVDGAGERGYTF. In nucleotides, the CDR3 is TGCAGCGTTGATGGCGCGGGGGAAAGGGGCTACACCTTC.